Listed below are T cell receptor beta chains from one sample, sequenced in a study of T cell repertoires in cytomegalovirus infection. MiXCR, run by TCRdb on the reads, gives a single entry per CDR3 protein. Of approximately 500,000 distinct CDR3 sequences in the sample, approximately 15% were seen once. The sequenced sample consisted of CD8+ T cells from PBMCs. These receptors all stem from a human donor in good health (CMV status not recorded). Some clones in this sample may be carry-over from other donors' samples. The CDR3 runs from the conserved cysteine through the conserved F or W. Fields, in order: V gene, D gene, J gene, clone size, CDR3 protein, CDR3 DNA. The D gene is left open where the match is weak. Some rows have no size entry. The others give once, few or many, or a class for an expanded clone.

v_gene: TRBV28; d_gene: NA; j_gene: TRBJ2-7; abundance: many; CDR3aa: CASSFTGGYEQYF; CDR3nt: TGTGCCAGCAGTTTTACAGGCGGCTACGAGCAGTACTTC
v_gene: TRBV11-3; d_gene: TRBD1; j_gene: TRBJ1-1; abundance: few; CDR3aa: CASSLRDSGTEAFF; CDR3nt: TGTGCCAGCAGCCTAAGGGACAGCGGGACTGAAGCTTTCTTT
v_gene: TRBV10-3; d_gene: NA; j_gene: TRBJ1-1; abundance: few; CDR3aa: CAISTPESSQGLNTEAFF; CDR3nt: TGTGCCATCAGTACACCCGAGAGTAGTCAGGGATTGAACACTGAAGCTTTCTTT
v_gene: TRBV27; d_gene: NA; j_gene: TRBJ2-1; abundance: few; CDR3aa: CASSLYSGHEQFF; CDR3nt: TGTGCCAGCAGTTTATATTCAGGACATGAGCAGTTCTTC
v_gene: TRBV5-1; d_gene: TRBD1; j_gene: TRBJ1-5; abundance: NA; CDR3aa: CASSLAGQGDNQPQHF; CDR3nt: TGCGCCAGCAGCTTGGCTGGACAGGGCGACAATCAGCCCCAGCATTTT
v_gene: TRBV7-3; d_gene: TRBD2; j_gene: TRBJ2-2; abundance: many; CDR3aa: CASSYTSGLATGELFF; CDR3nt: TGTGCCAGCAGCTACACTAGCGGGCTCGCCACCGGGGAGCTGTTTTTT
v_gene: TRBV12-3/TRBV12-4; d_gene: TRBD1; j_gene: TRBJ1-1; abundance: NA; CDR3aa: CASSWGTGEAFF; CDR3nt: TGTGCCAGCAGTTGGGGGACAGGGGAAGCTTTCTTT
v_gene: TRBV6-5; d_gene: NA; j_gene: TRBJ2-2; abundance: many; CDR3aa: CASSYSQGNTGELFF; CDR3nt: TGTGCCAGCAGTTACAGTCAGGGAAACACCGGGGAGCTGTTTTTT
v_gene: TRBV2; d_gene: NA; j_gene: TRBJ1-1; abundance: NA; CDR3aa: CASVRVNTEAFF; CDR3nt: TGTGCCAGCGTCAGGGTGAACACTGAAGCTTTCTTT
v_gene: TRBV5-1; d_gene: NA; j_gene: TRBJ2-7; abundance: once; CDR3aa: CASSYTGNPSYEQYF; CDR3nt: TGCGCCAGCAGCTATACAGGGAACCCCTCCTACGAGCAGTACTTC
v_gene: TRBV9; d_gene: NA; j_gene: TRBJ1-2; abundance: once; CDR3aa: CASSPDGSDYGYTF; CDR3nt: TGTGCCAGCAGCCCCGACGGCAGCGACTATGGCTACACCTTC
v_gene: TRBV4-1; d_gene: TRBD1; j_gene: TRBJ2-5; abundance: NA; CDR3aa: CASSHPDRGWLETQYF; CDR3nt: TGCGCCAGCAGCCATCCCGACAGGGGGTGGTTAGAGACCCAGTACTTC
v_gene: TRBV5-1; d_gene: TRBD2; j_gene: TRBJ2-2; abundance: NA; CDR3aa: CASSSKGRAGAGELFF; CDR3nt: TGCGCCAGCAGCTCTAAGGGGAGGGCCGGCGCCGGGGAGCTGTTTTTT
v_gene: TRBV28; d_gene: NA; j_gene: TRBJ2-2; abundance: many; CDR3aa: CASSLVAPTHTGELFF; CDR3nt: TGTGCCAGCAGTTTGGTGGCCCCCACTCACACCGGGGAGCTGTTTTTT
v_gene: TRBV23-1; d_gene: NA; j_gene: TRBJ2-6; abundance: few; CDR3aa: CARPSGANVLTF; CDR3nt: TGCGCCAGGCCATCTGGGGCCAACGTCCTGACTTTC
v_gene: TRBV5-4; d_gene: NA; j_gene: TRBJ2-2; abundance: NA; CDR3aa: CASSFGEVGELFF; CDR3nt: TGTGCCAGCAGCTTTGGGGAGGTCGGGGAGCTGTTTTTT
v_gene: TRBV3-1; d_gene: TRBD2; j_gene: TRBJ2-3; abundance: NA; CDR3aa: CASSPSERGGTDTQYF; CDR3nt: TGTGCCAGCAGCCCCTCTGAGCGGGGGGGCACAGATACGCAGTATTTT
v_gene: TRBV29-1; d_gene: NA; j_gene: TRBJ1-1; abundance: NA; CDR3aa: CSVSLRETEAFF; CDR3nt: TGCAGCGTTTCCCTCAGGGAAACTGAAGCTTTCTTT
v_gene: TRBV6-1; d_gene: TRBD1; j_gene: TRBJ1-1; abundance: few; CDR3aa: CASSVSGGRSTEAFF; CDR3nt: TGTGCCAGCAGTGTTTCAGGGGGGAGGAGCACTGAAGCTTTCTTT
v_gene: TRBV28; d_gene: NA; j_gene: TRBJ1-1; abundance: many; CDR3aa: CASNSHKMNTEAFF; CDR3nt: TGTGCCAGCAATTCACACAAAATGAACACTGAAGCTTTCTTT
v_gene: TRBV28; d_gene: NA; j_gene: TRBJ1-6; abundance: NA; CDR3aa: CASRVNSPLHF; CDR3nt: TGTGCCAGCAGGGTCAATTCACCCCTCCACTTT
v_gene: TRBV7-9; d_gene: TRBD1; j_gene: TRBJ1-2; abundance: many; CDR3aa: CASTLTGGKSGYTF; CDR3nt: TGTGCCAGCACCCTGACAGGGGGAAAGAGTGGCTACACCTTC
v_gene: TRBV9; d_gene: TRBD1; j_gene: TRBJ1-6; abundance: NA; CDR3aa: CASSPKAIQGPLSPLHF; CDR3nt: TGTGCCAGCAGCCCCAAGGCCATACAGGGGCCGTTGTCACCCCTCCACTTT
v_gene: TRBV9; d_gene: TRBD2; j_gene: TRBJ2-7; abundance: few; CDR3aa: CASARASGSYEQYF; CDR3nt: TGTGCCAGCGCCCGGGCTAGCGGGTCCTACGAGCAGTACTTC
v_gene: TRBV7-2; d_gene: NA; j_gene: TRBJ2-5; abundance: many; CDR3aa: CASSLDGPVGPLTQETQYF; CDR3nt: TGTGCCAGCAGCCTAGATGGGCCGGTCGGACCTCTCACACAAGAGACCCAGTACTTC
v_gene: TRBV7-8; d_gene: NA; j_gene: TRBJ2-7; abundance: many; CDR3aa: CASSLRSGNEQYF; CDR3nt: TGTGCCAGCAGCTTAAGGTCAGGGAACGAGCAGTACTTC
v_gene: TRBV7-9; d_gene: NA; j_gene: TRBJ2-5; abundance: many; CDR3aa: CASSPLLQGKGETQYF; CDR3nt: TGTGCCAGCAGCCCCTTACTGCAAGGGAAAGGGGAGACCCAGTACTTC